These 21 T cell receptor beta chains share one sample of origin, sequenced in a study of OX40 agonist ivuxolimab in advanced cancers. The protocol was immunoSEQ multiplex PCR, while the TCRdb copy is restricted to in-frame clones and leaves out a portion. The sample consists of tens of thousands of clones, 75% to 85% of them appearing once. Sequenced material: CD4+ or CD8+ T cells sorted from blood, taken in a trial of the OX40 agonist ivuxolimab. The receptors shown here come from an adult with an advanced solid tumor such as melanoma, head and neck, liver or kidney cancer.

The chain joins TRBV4-3 to TRBJ2-1, with D possibly TRBD1 on 5 matching bases. Germline values: CDR1 LGHNA, CDR2 YSLEER. The CDR3 is 13 amino acids. Trimming removed 4 bases at V and 7 bases at J, with 11 bases between. The CDR3 DNA sequence: TGCGCCAGCAGCCGGGGCAGGCGGAATGAGCAGTTCTTC. The encoded protein is CASSRGRRNEQFF.

As concerns this clone: With a much larger clone just one base away, this may be a read error. The chain uses TRBV14 and TRBJ2-7; 8 positions agree with TRBD1. The CDR3 length is 13 residues. Germline values: CDR1 SGHDN, CDR2 FVKESK. The V segment lost 4 bases and the J segment 5 bases; nucleotides outside the gene matches: 4. The CDR3 region is CASSLDRVHEQYF. CDR3 sequence (DNA): TGTGCCAGCAGCCTGGACAGGGTCCACGAGCAGTACTTC.

The rearrangement links TRBV5-1 to TRBJ2-6, with D unresolved. The V end was cut by 2 bases, the J end by 2 bases, with 20 bases between. CDR3 length: 19 residues. Germline V lookup: CDR1 SGHRS, CDR2 YFSETQ. CDR3 in DNA: TGCGCCAGCAGCTTCCTACGGGCTGGGGTAGTCACTGGGGCCAACGTCCTGACTTTC. It is translated as CASSFLRAGVVTGANVLTF.

V gene TRBV9 combines with J gene TRBJ1-1; D is unresolved. The V gene lost 0 bases and the J gene lost 3 bases, with 6 bases spanning the gap. The CDR3 is made up of 13 amino acids. The germline V gene encodes CDR1 SGDLS and CDR2 YYNGEE. The CDR3 DNA follows: TGTGCCAGCAGCGTAGGCCAGGACACTGAAGCTTTCTTT. Its protein is CASSVGQDTEAFF.

The chain joins TRBV5-6 to TRBJ2-2; D is possibly TRBD1 (6 bases). V was trimmed by 0 bases and J by 3 bases, leaving 9 bases between them. Germline V gives CDR1 SGHDT, CDR2 YYEEEE. The CDR3 spans 15 residues. The DNA for the CDR3 is TGTGCCAGCAGCTTGGGACAGGTGTACACCGGGGAGCTGTTTTTT. Translating it yields CASSLGQVYTGELFF. Full variable domain (missing parts from reference TRBV5-6 and TRBJ2-2): DAGVTQSPTHLIKTRGQQVTLRCSPKSGHDTVSWYQQALGQGPQFIFQYYEEEERQRGNFPDRFSGHQFPNYSSELNVNALLLGDSALYLCASSLGQVYTGELFFGEGSRLTVL.

V gene TRBV5-6 combines with J gene TRBJ2-1; 8 nucleotides match TRBD1. Germline lookup yields CDR1 SGHDT and CDR2 YYEEEE. V trimming: 0 bases; J trimming: 5 bases; junction bases outside the gene matches: 7. This CDR3 comprises 16 residues. This CDR3 is CASSLAGTGPNNEQFF. Written as DNA, the CDR3 is TGTGCCAGCAGCTTGGCGGGGACAGGACCAAACAATGAGCAGTTCTTC. Complete variable domain (other parts from reference TRBV5-6 and TRBJ2-1): DAGVTQSPTHLIKTRGQQVTLRCSPKSGHDTVSWYQQALGQGPQFIFQYYEEEERQRGNFPDRFSGHQFPNYSSELNVNALLLGDSALYLCASSLAGTGPNNEQFFGPGTRLTVL.

This chain joins TRBV15 and TRBJ2-7, with TRBD1 matching 11 bases. Germline CDR1 and CDR2: LNHNV and YYDKDF (reference sequence). The CDR3 extends over 17 amino acids. V trimming: 0 bases; J trimming: 3 bases; junction bases outside the gene matches: 7. The CDR3 DNA follows: TGTGCCACCAGCAGAGATCTAGGGACAGGGGGTGTCTACGAGCAGTACTTC. This encodes CATSRDLGTGGVYEQYF.

V and J are TRBV27 and TRBJ2-2; D is ambiguous. This CDR3 is built from 14 residues. In germline, CDR1 is MNHEY, CDR2 SMNVEV (reference sequence). V gave up 5 bases and J gave up 6 bases, with 13 bases separating them. In nucleotides, the CDR3 is TGTGCCAGCAGTAGCCTATGGGTCCCCGGGGAGCTGTTTTTT. Amino acid sequence: CASSSLWVPGELFF.

The genes are TRBV28 and TRBJ2-4; D not certain. V shed 5 bases and J shed 1 base, with 6 bases lying between them. The CDR3 contains 13 residues. Germline V CDR1 and CDR2: MDHEN, SYDVKM. The CDR3 protein is CASSPGAKNIQYF. CDR3 nucleotide sequence: TGTGCCAGCAGTCCCGGGGCCAAAAACATTCAGTACTTC.

The chain employs TRBV7-2 and TRBJ2-4; D call uncertain. The V gene lost 6 bases and the J gene lost 6 bases, with 6 bases spanning the gap. The CDR3 loop spans 11 amino acids. The germline V gene encodes CDR1 SGHTA and CDR2 FQGNSA. CDR3 protein: CASSSGNIQYF. DNA of the CDR3: TGTGCCAGCAGTTCCGGAAACATTCAGTACTTC.

The chain uses TRBV7-9 and TRBJ1-1; D might be TRBD1 (5 bases). The V end lost 5 bases, the J end lost 0 bases, and 10 bases lay between the germline ends. Germline lookup yields CDR1 SEHNR and CDR2 FQNEAQ (reference sequence). CDR3 size: 14 residues. Written as DNA, the CDR3 is TGTGCCAGCAGCCCGGGGGTCATGAACACTGAAGCTTTCTTT. Translating gives CASSPGVMNTEAFF.

This sequence joins TRBV4-3 and TRBJ1-3; TRBD1 aligns across 7 bases. There are 18 residues in the CDR3. Unmatched junction bases numbered 13, after V lost 4 bases and J lost 1 base. Germline CDR1 and CDR2: LGHNA and YSLEER. CDR3 coding DNA: TGCGCCAGCAGCCGAGCTGGTCCGGGACAGTTATCTGGAAACACCATATATTTT. Translated, it gives CASSRAGPGQLSGNTIYF.

The chain uses TRBV27 and TRBJ2-2; the match to TRBD2 covers 10 bases. Looked up from germline, CDR1 is MNHEY and CDR2 is SMNVEV (reference sequence). V dropped 6 bases and J dropped 3; count of bases not matched to a gene: 4. The CDR3 loop spans 15 amino acids. The CDR3 reads CASRLAGAYTGELFF. The CDR3 DNA reads as TGTGCCAGCAGGCTAGCGGGAGCGTACACCGGGGAGCTGTTTTTT.

The rearrangement uses TRBV6-5 and TRBJ2-3; 11 bases line up with TRBD2. The germline gives CDR1 MNHEY, CDR2 SVGAGI. J gave up 6 bases and V 5 bases, and 4 bases lay outside the gene matches. This CDR3 is built from 14 residues. The CDR3 loop is CASSPIAGGDTQYF. The DNA of the CDR3 is TGTGCCAGCAGTCCTATAGCGGGGGGGGATACGCAGTATTTT.

This chain links TRBV6-5 with TRBJ1-2; tentative D call: TRBD1 (5 bases). Trimming shortened V by 6 bases and J by 1 base, and 6 bases separated the two germline ends. From germline, CDR1 is MNHEY and CDR2 SVGAGI. The CDR3 spans 12 residues. This CDR3 is CASRRGNYGYTF. CDR3 sequence (DNA): TGTGCCAGCAGGAGGGGTAACTATGGCTACACCTTC.

The V gene is TRBV13, the J gene TRBJ1-6; 12 bases match TRBD1. Germline loops: CDR1 PRHDT, CDR2 FYEKMQ (reference sequence). Trimming cost V 3 bases and J 10 bases; bases outside gene matches: 10. This CDR3 contains 17 residues. The CDR3 DNA is TGTGCCAGCAGCTTTACGACCGGGACAGGGGGCAGATCACCCCTCCACTTT. It encodes CASSFTTGTGGRSPLHF.

This chain uses TRBV7-6 with TRBJ2-5, with TRBD1 matching over 7 bases. CDR1 is SGHVS and CDR2 is FNYEAQ in the germline V gene. Trimming at V came to 5 bases and at J to 3 bases, leaving 9 bases not matched to a gene. The CDR3 is made up of 15 amino acids. The CDR3 region is CASSATGVREETQYF. As DNA, the CDR3 is TGTGCCAGCAGCGCCACAGGGGTGCGGGAAGAGACCCAGTACTTC. Full variable domain (rest looked up from reference TRBV7-6 and TRBJ2-5): GAGVSQSPRYKVTKRGQDVALRCDPISGHVSLYWYRQALGQGPEFLTYFNYEAQQDKSGLPNDRFSAERPEGSISTLTIQRTEQRDSAMYRCASSATGVREETQYFGPGTRLLVL.

This rearrangement joins TRBV28 to TRBJ1-3, with TRBD1 matching 7 bases. The germline CDR1 and CDR2 sequences are MDHEN and SYDVKM. The ends lost 6 bases at V and 2 bases at J; junction bases unmatched: 7. The CDR3 extends over 15 amino acids. The CDR3 region is CASSPTGVPGNTIYF. The CDR3 bases are TGTGCCAGCAGCCCAACAGGGGTCCCTGGAAACACCATATATTTT.

V is TRBV5-4 and J is TRBJ2-6, with D possibly being TRBD1 (10 bases). Between the trimmed V and J ends, which lost 6 bases and 2 bases, there was a span of 21 bases. Germline CDR1 and CDR2: SGHNT and YYREEE (reference sequence). The CDR3 is 18 residues long. The CDR3 DNA is TGTGCCAGCAACCCTAGCGGGACAGGGGCTCCTGGGGCCAACGTCCTGACTTTC. This sequence encodes CASNPSGTGAPGANVLTF.

This chain uses TRBV5-6 with TRBJ2-7; D tentatively fits TRBD1 or TRBD2 (5 bases each). The V end was cut by 2 bases, the J end by 0 bases, with 12 bases between. The germline gives CDR1 SGHDT, CDR2 YYEEEE. The CDR3 has 15 residues. The CDR3 loop reads CASSFRDGRSYEQYF. The DNA of the CDR3 is TGTGCCAGCAGCTTCCGGGACGGACGCTCCTACGAGCAGTACTTC. Filled out from reference TRBV5-6 and TRBJ2-7, the complete variable domain reads DAGVTQSPTHLIKTRGQQVTLRCSPKSGHDTVSWYQQALGQGPQFIFQYYEEEERQRGNFPDRFSGHQFPNYSSELNVNALLLGDSALYLCASSFRDGRSYEQYFGPGTRLTVT.

The chain combines TRBV18 with TRBJ2-3, with 7 bases aligning to TRBD1. Germline V lookup: CDR1 KGHSH, CDR2 LQKENI. CDR3 length: 13 amino acids. V shed 6 bases and J 5 bases; nucleotides not matched to a gene: 5. CDR3 sequence: CASSDRELDTQYF. Written as DNA, the CDR3 is TGTGCCAGCTCCGACAGGGAATTAGATACGCAGTATTTT.